This T cell receptor beta chain was recorded in a study of cytomegalovirus exposure and HLA in healthy donors. Study information: The early release's HLA-typed donors yielded 78 million or so unique TCRs. Study results and caveats: The availability of immune exposure information extended only to CMV serostatus.

Remarks on this clone: Its specificity is unknown.

With 60 Vbeta and 13 Jbeta primers, the PCR was carried out. Clones were sequenced by immunoSEQ multiplex PCR, and TCRdb holds only the in-frame ones, with some missing. The repertoire holds over 150,000 clones, with 65% to 80% as singletons. J gave up 7 bases and V 6 bases, and 8 bases lay outside the gene matches. Germline V gene lookup returns CDR1 SNHLY and CDR2 FYNNEI. There are 15 residues in the CDR3. The rearrangement uses TRBV2 and TRBJ2-1, with 11 bases that match TRBD1. The sequenced sample was PBMCs. The sequence derives from a man aged 25-40 years in good health and CMV-seropositive. CDR3 residues: CASSSGTGGGNEQFF. The DNA of the CDR3 is TGTGCCAGCAGCTCCGGGACAGGGGGTGGGAATGAGCAGTTCTTC.